This TCR beta chain was profiled in a study of blood T cell repertoires in COVID-19. About the research overall: Whether acute or convalescent, the COVID-19 samples came from the United States, Italy and Spain. Sample material is recorded as cDNA or gDNA derived from T cells, B-cell-depleted T cells, or PBMCs.

Followed longitudinally, the Seattle patients had been enrolled during active infection. Produced via immunoSEQ multiplex PCR; TCRdb's table is partial and in-frame only. The data hold about 500,000 clones, with roughly nine tenths observed a single time. The V end lost 8 bases, the J end lost 7 bases, and 12 bases lay between the germline ends. This CDR3 has 13 amino acids. Sequencing was done on a sample of peripheral blood. The V call is TRBV12-3 or TRBV12-4, the J call TRBJ1-6; D perhaps matches TRBD1 (5 bases). The receptor comes from a woman aged 45-65 years with COVID-19, enrolled during active disease. The DNA for the CDR3 is TGTGCCAGCGCCTTTCAGGGAAATTCACCCCTCCACTTT. As protein: CASAFQGNSPLHF.